The source of this TCR beta chain is a study of cytomegalovirus exposure and HLA in healthy donors. CDR3 length equals 13 residues. The V and J ends lost 0 bases and 2 bases respectively, with 5 bases between them. Per germline, CDR1 SGHRS and CDR2 YFSETQ. Comments on this clone: Its antigen is not identified.

TCRdb's copy holds only in-frame clones and misses some; the assay was immunoSEQ multiplex PCR. The sample holds some 80,000 clones, around 96% seen once. Whole-study findings and limits: Overall, under 200 TCR beta chains were annotated as cytomegalovirus-associated.

The sequencing input was PBMCs. This TCR was sampled from a young woman in good health and CMV-seronegative. V is TRBV5-1 and J is TRBJ1-1; D is unresolved. This CDR3 reads CASSLAGNTEAFF. CDR3 nucleotides: TGCGCCAGCAGCTTGGCGGGTAACACTGAAGCTTTCTTT.